These 18 T cell receptor beta chains came from one sample sequenced in a study of T cells after yellow fever vaccination. TCRdb recomputed calls from the 5' RACE reads with MiXCR, one row per CDR3 protein. The sample carries 60,000 to 95,000 distinct CDR3 sequences, around 7% recorded once. The input for sequencing was CD8+ T cells sorted from PBMCs, taken 9 to 10 days after the first yellow fever vaccination. The receptor set was obtained from a man younger than 35 who received the YFV17D yellow fever vaccine.

By its share, this clonotype is medium-sized (0.01 to 0.1%). This rearrangement joins TRBV20-1 to TRBJ1-2, with a tentative D call TRBD1 (5 bases). Trimming cost V 5 bases and J 4 bases, with 8 bases left between them. Germline V gene sequence: CDR1 DFQATT, CDR2 SNEGSKA (reference sequence). The CDR3 extends over 11 amino acids. CDR3 DNA: TGCAGTGCTGACGACAGCTATGGCTACACCTTC. This sequence encodes CSADDSYGYTF.

The rearrangement links TRBV5-8 to TRBJ1-1; D is undetermined. The V gene's germline CDR1 is SGHTS and CDR2 YDEGEE. The CDR3 covers 11 residues. V shed 3 bases and J shed 9 bases, with 9 bases lying between them. CDR3 amino acids: CASSYGGKAFF. CDR3 sequence (DNA): TGTGCCAGCAGCTATGGTGGTAAAGCTTTCTTT.

The rearrangement uses TRBV11-2 and TRBJ2-2, with D possibly called TRBD1 or TRBD2 (5 bases each). In germline, CDR1 is SGHAT, CDR2 FQNNGV. This CDR3 is 17 amino acids long. V was cut by 5 bases and J by 0 bases, with 16 bases left in between. DNA for the CDR3: TGTGCCAGCAGCCGCGATTGGGGGACGACGAACACCGGGGAGCTGTTTTTT. This encodes CASSRDWGTTNTGELFF.

On this clonotype: This clone may be a read error of a much larger clone one base away. J is TRBJ1-1 and V is TRBV4-1; no definite D call. The germline V gene has CDR1 MGHRA and CDR2 YSYEKL. This CDR3 has 13 residues. This chain's CDR3 is CAISQIVGTEAFF. DNA for the CDR3: TGCGCCATCAGCCAGATAGTTGGAACTGAAGCTTTCTTT.

This clonotype was counted ten times or more. Sequence at one end of the junction differs from germline and may be a read error. The chain has TRBV6-6 and TRBJ1-6; D may be TRBD1 (6 bases). The CDR3 sequence is 11 residues long. Germline assignment: CDR1 MNHNY and CDR2 SVGAGI (reference sequence). CDR3 sequence (DNA): TGTGCCAGCAGTTACTCGACAGGTCTCAGTTTT. It translates to CASSYSTGLSF.

The gene calls are TRBV18 and TRBJ2-1, with 10 bases identical to TRBD2. Looked up from germline, CDR1 is KGHSH and CDR2 is LQKENI. With V trimmed by 3 bases and J by 5 bases, 4 bases remained unmatched. CDR3 length: 15 residues. DNA for the CDR3: TGTGCCAGCTCACCGGGACTAGCGCCTAACAATGAGCAGTTCTTC. Protein sequence: CASSPGLAPNNEQFF.

This clonotype showed up just a few times. The V gene is TRBV4-2, the J gene TRBJ2-5; no reliable D call. Germline CDR1 is LGHNA and CDR2 is YNFKEQ. There are 15 residues in the CDR3. Trimming cost V 0 bases and J 5 bases, with 13 bases left between them. The CDR3 region has the DNA TGTGCCAGCAGCCAAGATCAGGCGTTCCGGGAGACCCAGTACTTC. This codes for CASSQDQAFRETQYF.

Ten or more counts support this clonotype. V is TRBV6-5 and J is TRBJ1-5; D might be TRBD1 (5 bases). Germline V CDR1 and CDR2: MNHEY, SVGAGI. This CDR3 is built from 14 residues. V was trimmed by 0 bases and J by 6 bases, leaving 9 bases between them. The CDR3 region has the DNA TGTGCCAGCAGTTACTCGCAGGGAAGTCAGCCCCAGCATTTT. This gives the protein CASSYSQGSQPQHF.

This clonotype was counted at least ten times. V and J are TRBV27 and TRBJ2-1, with D uncertain. Germline V gene data show CDR1 as MNHEY and CDR2 as SMNVEV (reference sequence). V lost 2 bases to trimming and J lost 4 bases, with 6 bases between them. CDR3 size: 13 residues. The CDR3 spells CASSLRAYNEQFF. The CDR3 bases are TGTGCCAGCAGTTTAAGGGCATACAATGAGCAGTTCTTC.

This chain links TRBV11-2 with TRBJ2-7; TRBD2 aligns across 14 bases. V lost 4 bases, J lost 2 bases, and 4 bases stayed unmatched. Germline V gene sequence: CDR1 SGHAT, CDR2 FQNNGV. This CDR3 has 16 residues. The CDR3 DNA is TGTGCCAGCAGCTCTGGGACTAGCGGGGGTACCTACGAGCAGTACTTC. Its translation is CASSSGTSGGTYEQYF.

This clonotype was observed a handful of times. The rearrangement links TRBV7-9 to TRBJ2-1, with D unresolved. V lost 5 bases and J 9 bases, leaving 14 bases between the germline ends. The CDR3 contains 13 residues. Germline V gene sequence: CDR1 SEHNR, CDR2 FQNEAQ (reference sequence). This CDR3 is CASSESSRPEQFF. In DNA, the CDR3 is TGTGCCAGCAGCGAAAGCAGCCGGCCTGAGCAGTTCTTC.

This clonotype was counted only a few times. This chain uses TRBV4-1 with TRBJ2-7; no firm D call. CDR1 is MGHRA, CDR2 YSYEKL, per germline. The germline V and J ends were trimmed by 0 bases and 0 bases, with 9 bases remaining between them. The CDR3 consists of 15 residues. CDR3 DNA sequence: TGCGCCAGCAGCCAAGATCGGGCTGCCTCCTACGAGCAGTACTTC. Its translation: CASSQDRAASYEQYF.

The table lists this clonotype with many counts. The V call is TRBV6-1, the J call TRBJ1-5; no reliable D call. This CDR3 comprises 15 residues. V was cut by 5 bases and J by 0 bases, with 11 bases left in between. Germline CDR1 and CDR2: MNHNS and SASEGT. As DNA, the CDR3 is TGTGCCAGCAGTCCCCCGGGTTTTAGCAATCAGCCCCAGCATTTT. Translating it yields CASSPPGFSNQPQHF.

This clonotype was seen ten or more times. This chain connects TRBV12-3 or TRBV12-4 to TRBJ1-5; D gene unclear. This CDR3 contains 14 residues. V was cut by 2 bases and J by 7 bases, with 12 bases left in between. CDR3 nucleotides: TGTGCCAGCAGTTTAATCCTGGTCGGACAGCCCCAGCATTTT. The encoded protein is CASSLILVGQPQHF.

This clonotype was detected ten times or more. The chain employs TRBV4-1 and TRBJ1-2; D not resolved. The CDR3 is 14 amino acids. The ends were cut back, 7 bases at V and 8 bases at J, with 20 bases in the middle. Germline values: CDR1 MGHRA, CDR2 YSYEKL. CDR3: CASTKTSLGDGYTF. As DNA, the CDR3 is TGCGCCAGCACCAAGACATCGCTGGGTGACGGCTACACCTTC.

This chain connects TRBV9 to TRBJ2-5; D might be TRBD2 (6 bases). The CDR3 is 15 residues long. Germline-derived CDR1 and CDR2 are SGDLS and YYNGEE. Trimming removed 0 bases from V and 5 bases from J, with 14 bases in between. CDR3 amino acids: CASSVAGGASETQYF. The DNA for the CDR3 is TGTGCCAGCAGCGTAGCTGGAGGGGCGAGTGAGACCCAGTACTTC.

This clonotype was recorded at least ten times. The chain joins TRBV20-1 to TRBJ2-1, with D possibly TRBD1 on 5 matching bases. Germline V lookup: CDR1 DFQATT, CDR2 SNEGSKA (reference sequence). The length of the CDR3 is 13 residues. Trimming pared 0 bases from V and 9 bases from J, leaving 12 bases between. Here the CDR3 reads CSARDPPQGEQFF. CDR3 sequence (DNA): TGCAGTGCTAGAGACCCCCCCCAGGGTGAGCAGTTCTTC.

The chain employs TRBV29-1 and TRBJ2-5; D gene uncertain. The V and J ends lost 2 bases and 5 bases respectively, with 12 bases between them. The CDR3 is made up of 13 amino acids. Per the germline V gene, CDR1 is SQVTM and CDR2 is ANQGSEA. Here the CDR3 reads CSVESLSVETQYF. Here the CDR3 DNA reads TGCAGCGTTGAAAGCCTATCGGTGGAGACCCAGTACTTC.